One sample yielded the 17 T cell receptor beta chains listed below, sequenced in a study of blood T cells in healthy people across ages. Combining a sample-barcoded 5' primer with a J-beta primer mix, a second PCR ran for 7 to 11 cycles. One entry per CDR3 protein results from TCRdb running MiXCR on the 5' RACE reads. Here the sample spans about 650,000 distinct CDR3 sequences, roughly 32% being singletons. Source material: blood. These receptors all stem from a woman aged 80 or over in good health.

This rearrangement joins TRBV10-3 to TRBJ2-2, with D perhaps matching TRBD1 (5 bases). Germline V lookup: CDR1 ENHRY, CDR2 SYGVKD. The CDR3 length is 13 residues. V was cut by 2 bases and J by 4 bases, with 5 bases left in between. The CDR3 loop is CAISERGTGELFF. Written as DNA, the CDR3 is TGTGCCATCAGTGAGAGGGGCACCGGGGAGCTGTTTTTT.

This clonotype was seen repeatedly, ten times or more. The gene calls are TRBV4-3 and TRBJ2-3, with D possibly matching TRBD2 (6 bases). In germline, CDR1 is LGHNA, CDR2 YSLEER. CDR3 length: 16 residues. Trimming took 0 bases from V and 0 from J, leaving 10 bases between them. The CDR3 is CASSQEYRGSTDTQYF. The CDR3, as DNA: TGCGCCAGCAGCCAAGAGTACCGGGGGAGCACAGATACGCAGTATTTT.

This clonotype was recorded many times. The chain combines TRBV5-1 with TRBJ1-1; tentative D call: TRBD1 (5 bases). Trimming took off 4 bases at V and 5 bases at J, with 15 bases between the two ends. CDR3 size: 14 residues. Germline CDR1 and CDR2: SGHRS and YFSETQ. The CDR3 DNA reads TGCGCCAGCAGCGCGGGGGACGGCCGTACTGAAGCTTTCTTT. Its translation is CASSAGDGRTEAFF.

In this sample, this clonotype turned up many times. The chain couples TRBV7-9 to TRBJ1-4; D unresolved. Trimming shortened V by 5 bases and J by 8 bases, and 9 bases separated the two germline ends. The CDR3 has 12 residues. CDR1 is SEHNR and CDR2 is FQNEAQ in the germline V gene (reference sequence). For the CDR3, the DNA is TGTGCCAGCAGCCGGGGTCGGGAAAAACTGTTTTTT. Residues: CASSRGREKLFF.

The sample holds many counts of this clonotype. The J gene is TRBJ2-1, the V gene TRBV30; D is possibly TRBD2 (5 bases). V dropped 0 bases and J dropped 9 bases, with 6 bases sitting between them. The CDR3 is made up of 11 amino acids. CDR1 and CDR2 from the germline V gene are GTSNPN and SVGIG (reference sequence). The CDR3 region has the DNA TGTGCCTGGAGTGTCCGGGGTGAGCAGTTCTTC. This sequence encodes CAWSVRGEQFF.

The chain combines TRBV20-1 with TRBJ1-1; D unresolved. This CDR3 contains 12 residues. Germline values: CDR1 DFQATT, CDR2 SNEGSKA (reference sequence). The CDR3 reads CRAGSGNTEAFF. The CDR3 DNA is TGCAGGGCTGGGAGTGGGAACACTGAAGCTTTCTTT.

The sample holds many counts of this clonotype. This sequence may be a read error, since a much larger clone differs from it by one base. This sequence joins TRBV20-1 and TRBJ2-6; possibly TRBD1 or TRBD2 for D (5 bases each). The germline CDR1 and CDR2 sequences are DFQATT and SNEGSKA (reference sequence). The CDR3 has 16 residues. CDR3 in amino acids: CSAREGEIPGANVRTF. CDR3 DNA sequence: TGCAGTGCTAGAGAGGGGGAGATTCCTGGGGCCAACGTCCGGACTTTC.

This clonotype has only a few counts. One base away lies a much larger clone, so this may be a sequencing read error. The J gene is TRBJ2-5, the V gene TRBV29-1; 8 positions match TRBD2. CDR3 size: 13 residues. Trimming cost V 4 bases and J 6 bases; bases outside gene matches: 7. Germline V gene lookup returns CDR1 SQVTM and CDR2 ANQGSEA. This CDR3 reads CSVGFGGAKTQYF. In DNA form, the CDR3 reads TGCAGCGTTGGCTTCGGGGGGGCCAAGACCCAGTACTTC. The full variable domain, completed using reference TRBV29-1 and TRBJ2-5, is SAVISQKPSRDICQRGTSLTIQCQVDSQVTMMFWYRQQPGQSLTLIATANQGSEATYESGFVIDKFPISRPNLTFSTLTVSNMSPEDSSIYLCSVGFGGAKTQYFGPGTRLLVL.

About this clonotype: With a much larger clone just one base away, this may be a read error. The chain carries TRBV6-5 and TRBJ2-2, with D possibly matching TRBD2 (6 bases). The CDR3 runs to 15 residues. Per germline, CDR1 MNHEY and CDR2 SVGAGI. Trimming removed 6 bases at V and 4 bases at J, with 15 bases between. The CDR3, as DNA: TGTGCCAGCAGCAGAGCGGGTTCTCCCACCGGGGAGCTGTTTTTT. The encoded protein is CASSRAGSPTGELFF.

Of note for this clonotype: This could be a read error, since a much larger clone is one nucleotide away. The V gene is TRBV20-1, the J gene TRBJ1-5; possibly TRBD1 for D (6 bases). Judging by the DNA end, TRBJ2-3 fits better; the J call may be wrong. CDR1 and CDR2 from the germline V gene are DFQATT and SNEGSKA (reference sequence). This CDR3 comprises 15 residues. The CDR3 sequence: CSALGGSLGNQPQYF. The CDR3 nucleotides are TGCAGTGCTTTAGGGGGTTCGTTGGGCAATCAGCCCCAGTATTTT.

As to this clonotype: A much bigger clone sits one base away, suggesting this may be a read error. V gene TRBV9 combines with J gene TRBJ2-1; 7 bases are a match to TRBD2. The germline V gene encodes CDR1 SGDLS and CDR2 YYNGEE. This CDR3 has 15 amino acids. CDR3 region: CDSSAGLVSYNEQFF. The DNA of the CDR3 is TGTGACAGCAGCGCAGGACTAGTATCCTACAATGAGCAGTTCTTC.

The CDR3 reads CSARVREHPLTNEKLFF. DNA of the CDR3: TGCAGTGCTAGAGTTAGGGAACACCCCCTAACTAATGAAAAACTGTTTTTT. The chain links TRBV20-1 to TRBJ1-4, with D hard to call. The CDR3 is 17 amino acids. The V gene's germline CDR1 is DFQATT and CDR2 SNEGSKA (reference sequence). V lost 1 base to trimming and J lost 1 base, with 16 bases between them.

The table lists this clonotype with many counts. The chain joins TRBV6-1 to TRBJ2-3, with 10 bases lining up with TRBD1. Germline V CDR1 and CDR2: MNHNS, SASEGT. V lost 6 bases to trimming and J lost 0 bases; unmatched junction nucleotides: 3. There are 15 residues in the CDR3. DNA of the CDR3: TGTGCCAGCAGGCGGGACAGGGGAAGCACAGATACGCAGTATTTT. Protein product: CASRRDRGSTDTQYF.

As regards this clonotype: One base away lies a much larger clone, so this may be a sequencing read error. The chain couples TRBV28 to TRBJ2-1, with 9 bases that match TRBD1. This CDR3 contains 16 residues. From germline, CDR1 is MDHEN and CDR2 SYDVKM. CDR3 region: CASSLSGQGTYNGQFF. The CDR3, as DNA: TGTGCCAGCAGTTTATCCGGACAGGGGACCTACAATGGGCAGTTCTTC. The whole variable domain, remainder taken from reference TRBV28 and TRBJ2-1, is DVKVTQSSRYLVKRTGEKVFLECVQDMDHENMFWYRQDPGLGLRLIYFSYDVKMKEKGDIPEGYSVSREKKERFSLILESASTNQTSMYLCASSLSGQGTYNGQFFGPGTRLTVL.

The rearrangement links TRBV28 to TRBJ2-7, with D perhaps matching TRBD2 (6 bases). The length of the CDR3 is 13 residues. V dropped 5 bases and J dropped 3 bases, with 11 bases sitting between them. Per germline, CDR1 MDHEN and CDR2 SYDVKM. The CDR3: CASSMGLHYEQYF. The CDR3 bases are TGTGCCAGCAGTATGGGACTGCACTACGAGCAGTACTTC. The full variable domain, with the rest looked up from reference TRBV28 and TRBJ2-7, is DVKVTQSSRYLVKRTGEKVFLECVQDMDHENMFWYRQDPGLGLRLIYFSYDVKMKEKGDIPEGYSVSREKKERFSLILESASTNQTSMYLCASSMGLHYEQYFGPGTRLTVT.

The V and J genes are TRBV7-3 and TRBJ2-2; TRBD1 matches 9 bases. Germline V CDR1 and CDR2: SGHTA, FQGTGA. The J segment lost 6 bases and the V segment lost 0 bases, leaving 5 bases of the junction unmatched. This CDR3 spans 16 amino acids. CDR3 region: CASSLTGTGIPGELFF. CDR3 nucleotides: TGTGCCAGCAGCTTAACAGGGACAGGGATCCCCGGGGAGCTGTTTTTT.

At least ten counts were recorded for this clonotype. Written as DNA, the CDR3 is TGCAGTGCTAGGGCTCCTAAAAACAACAATGAGCAGTTCTTC. Encoded protein: CSARAPKNNNEQFF. V usage is TRBV20-1 and J usage is TRBJ2-1; D unclear. CDR3 size: 14 residues. Per germline, CDR1 DFQATT and CDR2 SNEGSKA (reference sequence). The germline V and J ends were trimmed by 3 bases and 5 bases, with 14 bases remaining between them.